This T cell receptor beta chain was retrieved from a study of T cell changes during pregnancy in multiple sclerosis. Profiling relied on immunoSEQ multiplex PCR, and the TCRdb table lists in-frame clones only, not all of them. Among more than 90,000 clones listed, more than 85% were seen once. This clone was found once. The TCR comes from a female donor with multiple sclerosis, enrolled in a pregnancy study. Sequenced here: peripheral blood, sampled in the third trimester of pregnancy.

The CDR3 DNA sequence: TGTGCCAGCAGCTTAACAGGGGACACTGAAGCTTTCTTT. Protein sequence: CASSLTGDTEAFF. V and J are TRBV5-6 and TRBJ1-1; 7 bases are a match to TRBD1. J gave up 3 bases and V 2 bases, and 1 base lay outside the gene matches. This CDR3 comprises 13 residues. The V gene's germline CDR1 is SGHDT and CDR2 YYEEEE.